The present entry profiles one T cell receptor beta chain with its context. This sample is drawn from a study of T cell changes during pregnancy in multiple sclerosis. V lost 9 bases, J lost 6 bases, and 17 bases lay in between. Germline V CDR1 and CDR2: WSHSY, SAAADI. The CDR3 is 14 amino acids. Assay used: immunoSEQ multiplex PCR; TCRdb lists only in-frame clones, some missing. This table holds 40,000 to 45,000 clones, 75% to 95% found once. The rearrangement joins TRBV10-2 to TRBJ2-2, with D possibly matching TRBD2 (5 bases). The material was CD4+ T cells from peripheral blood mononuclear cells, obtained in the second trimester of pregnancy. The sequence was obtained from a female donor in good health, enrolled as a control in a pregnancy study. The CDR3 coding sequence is TGCGCCAGTAAGACGCAGAGGGTTGCCGGGGAGCTGTTTTTT. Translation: CASKTQRVAGELFF.